Listed below are T cell receptor beta chains from one sample, sequenced in a study of cytomegalovirus exposure and HLA in healthy donors. The repertoire was sequenced with immunoSEQ multiplex PCR; TCRdb's copy has only in-frame clones and lacks some. This sample has around 140,000 clones, with approximately 84% found just once. The sequenced sample was PBMCs. These receptors were obtained from a man under 40 in good health and CMV-seropositive. Each CDR3 is given with its conserved first and last residue. The order of the fields is J gene, clone size, V gene, D gene, CDR3 protein, CDR3 DNA. D genes are given only for firm matches. Clone size, where shown, is once, few, many, or a class for clones that have expanded.

>TRBJ1-6|-|TRBV5-8|TRBD1
CASRGTGRNSPLHF
TGTGCCAGCAGAGGGACAGGGCGTAATTCACCCCTCCACTTT
>TRBJ2-3|-|TRBV4-2|TRBD2
CASSREAGTRLSNTQYF
TGTGCCAGCAGCCGGGAAGCCGGGACTAGGTTGTCGAATACGCAGTATTTT
>TRBJ2-1|-|TRBV5-1|TRBD2
CASSLRVAGGQYEQFF
TGCGCCAGCAGCTTGAGGGTAGCGGGGGGCCAATATGAGCAGTTCTTC
>TRBJ1-1|-|TRBV19|TRBD1
CASRPKGTGWTEAFF
TGTGCCAGTAGGCCGAAGGGGACAGGCTGGACTGAAGCTTTCTTT
>TRBJ1-6|-|TRBV6-1|TRBD1
CASSSAGQKNSPLHF
TGTGCCAGCAGTTCGGCGGGACAGAAAAATTCACCCCTCCACTTT
>TRBJ1-2|-|TRBV28|-
CASSSILVGGYTF
TGTGCCAGCAGTTCCATATTAGTCGGGGGCTACACCTTC
>TRBJ1-2|-|TRBV7-9|-
CASTQPPKCGYGYTF
TGTGCCAGCACCCAACCCCCAAAGTGCGGCTATGGCTACACCTTC
>TRBJ2-6|few|TRBV5-1|-
CASSAIQLSGANVLTF
TGCGCCAGCAGCGCTATACAGCTCTCTGGGGCCAACGTCCTGACTTTC
>TRBJ2-7|-|TRBV28|TRBD1
CASSPDRGDEQYF
TGTGCCAGCAGTCCTGACAGGGGGGACGAGCAGTACTTC
>TRBJ2-5|-|TRBV6-1|TRBD1
CASSEVGQGGLYTTRETQYF
TGTGCCAGCAGTGAAGTGGGACAGGGGGGACTTTATACCACGAGGGAGACCCAGTACTTC
>TRBJ2-5|once|TRBV4-2|-
CASSRGGVETQYF
TGTGCCAGCAGCCGTGGAGGGGTAGAGACCCAGTACTTC
>TRBJ2-1|-|TRBV10-3|TRBD1
CAIGGTGSYNEQFF
TGTGCCATCGGGGGGACAGGATCCTACAATGAGCAGTTCTTC
>TRBJ2-2|-|TRBV6-6|TRBD1
CASGFRDRGLAGELFF
TGTGCCAGCGGATTCCGGGACAGGGGGCTTGCCGGGGAGCTGTTTTTT
>TRBJ1-5|-|TRBV6-5|TRBD1
CASSSGQGNQPQHF
TGTGCCAGCAGCTCAGGACAGGGGAATCAGCCCCAGCATTTT
>TRBJ2-1|-|TRBV5-4|TRBD2
CASSLGLAGGPDNEQFF
TGTGCCAGCAGCCTTGGACTAGCGGGAGGGCCAGACAATGAGCAGTTCTTC
>TRBJ2-7|-|TRBV4-2|TRBD1
CASSQVDRGRYEQYF
TGTGCCAGCAGCCAAGTAGACAGGGGGAGGTACGAGCAGTACTTC
>TRBJ2-1|-|TRBV7-9|TRBD2
CSSSLTSGGSYNEQFF
TGTTCCAGCAGCTTAACTAGCGGGGGTTCCTACAATGAGCAGTTCTTC
>TRBJ2-5|-|TRBV7-6|-
CASSLVGTGLSEQYF
TGTGCCAGCAGCCTGGTCGGTACGGGACTCTCGGAGCAGTACTTC
>TRBJ1-2|-|TRBV2|-
CASSFEEGQSYNYGYTF
TGTGCCAGCAGTTTTGAAGAGGGACAATCCTATAACTATGGCTACACCTTC
>TRBJ2-2|-|TRBV18|TRBD2
CASSPFSSGVAGELFF
TGTGCCAGCTCACCGTTTTCTAGCGGGGTCGCCGGGGAGCTGTTTTTT
>TRBJ1-3|few|TRBV4-1|TRBD1
CASSLVQGAEGNTIYF
TGCGCCAGCAGCCTCGTCCAGGGGGCAGAAGGAAACACCATATATTTT
>TRBJ2-7|-|TRBV9|-
CASKPFLAYEQYF
TGTGCCAGCAAGCCGTTCCTTGCGTACGAGCAGTACTTC
>TRBJ2-1|-|TRBV19|-
CASSIGGLYNEQFF
TGTGCCAGTAGTATTGGGGGACTCTACAATGAGCAGTTCTTC
>TRBJ2-3|-|TRBV5-8|TRBD1
CASSLLGQDTDTQYF
TGTGCCAGCAGCTTGTTGGGACAGGACACAGATACGCAGTATTTT
>TRBJ1-2|-|TRBV6-1|TRBD1
CASEGQGYGYTF
TGTGCCAGCGAGGGACAGGGATATGGCTACACCTTC
>TRBJ2-3|-|TRBV11-2|-
CASSLGGGAGVTDTQYF
TGTGCCAGCAGCTTAGGAGGCGGGGCTGGAGTCACAGATACGCAGTATTTT